The 18 T cell receptor beta chains listed next were all sequenced from one sample in a study of blood T cell repertoires in COVID-19. TCRdb's copy holds only in-frame clones and misses some; the assay was immunoSEQ multiplex PCR. Of some 140,000 clones in the sample, about 90% were seen once. Sequencing was carried out using peripheral blood. These receptors all come from a man between 50 and 59 years old with acute or convalescent COVID-19.

The chain carries TRBV11-3 and TRBJ2-5, with 7 bases identical to TRBD1. V lost 4 bases and J lost 3; bases outside the gene matches: 2. The CDR3 contains 13 residues. The germline V gene has CDR1 SGHNT and CDR2 YENEEA. CDR3 amino acids: CASSWTGEETQYF. The CDR3 coding sequence is TGTGCCAGCAGCTGGACAGGAGAAGAGACCCAGTACTTC.

The V and J genes are TRBV10-3 and TRBJ2-3, with 8 bases matching TRBD1. The junction had 15 bases not matched to a gene; V was cut back by 7 bases and J by 3 bases. From germline, CDR1 is ENHRY and CDR2 SYGVKD. The length of the CDR3 is 17 residues. CDR3 region: CAITDAKDRVSTDTQYF. CDR3 coding DNA: TGTGCCATCACCGATGCGAAGGACAGGGTGTCGACAGATACGCAGTATTTT.

The J gene is TRBJ1-5, the V gene TRBV30, with a tentative D call TRBD1 (6 bases). There are 13 residues in the CDR3. The germline gives CDR1 GTSNPN, CDR2 SVGIG (reference sequence). The V end lost 2 bases, the J end lost 10 bases, and 15 bases lay between the germline ends. CDR3 sequence (DNA): TGTGCCTGGAGTCTTCAATCGGACAGTCCCCAGCATTTT. This gives the protein CAWSLQSDSPQHF.

The chain is built from TRBV6-5 and TRBJ1-4, with TRBD1 as a possible D gene (5 bases). Germline V gene sequence: CDR1 MNHEY, CDR2 SVGAGI. The CDR3 is made up of 15 amino acids. V was shortened by 2 bases and J by 7 bases, with 14 bases between the two germline ends. CDR3 DNA: TGTGCCAGCAGTTACACCCCTTGGGGGGGTGAAAAACTGTTTTTT. It is translated as CASSYTPWGGEKLFF.

The chain joins TRBV27 to TRBJ2-1; TRBD1 matches 7 bases. Germline CDR1 and CDR2: MNHEY and SMNVEV (reference sequence). V lost 5 bases, J lost 7 bases, and 11 bases stayed unmatched. The CDR3 spans 15 residues. The CDR3 sequence is CASSALGGRRNEQFF. CDR3 DNA: TGTGCCAGCAGTGCTCTAGGGGGCCGGAGGAATGAGCAGTTCTTC.

This clone was seen only once. The rearrangement links TRBV5-1 to TRBJ2-5, with D perhaps matching TRBD1 (6 bases). Deletions cut 0 bases from V and 5 bases from J, with 14 bases between. Germline-derived CDR1 and CDR2 are SGHRS and YFSETQ. CDR3 length: 15 residues. This CDR3 reads CASSLGQVPGETQYF. The CDR3 nucleotides are TGCGCCAGCAGCTTGGGACAGGTGCCGGGGGAGACCCAGTACTTC.

The rearrangement uses TRBV28 and TRBJ2-7; 8 bases align to TRBD2. Germline V lookup: CDR1 MDHEN, CDR2 SYDVKM. Trimming removed 6 bases from V and 6 bases from J; junction bases left unmatched: 13. The CDR3 is 15 residues long. CDR3 nucleotides: TGTGCCAGCAGCGCAATGGGACTAGTCAGCCCCGAGCAGTACTTC. Protein sequence: CASSAMGLVSPEQYF. The entire variable domain, with the rest obtained from reference TRBV28 and TRBJ2-7, is as follows: DVKVTQSSRYLVKRTGEKVFLECVQDMDHENMFWYRQDPGLGLRLIYFSYDVKMKEKGDIPEGYSVSREKKERFSLILESASTNQTSMYLCASSAMGLVSPEQYFGPGTRLTVT.

This chain links TRBV19 with TRBJ2-5, with 7 bases identical to TRBD1. Germline CDR1 reads LNHDA; CDR2 reads SQIVND (reference sequence). The V and J ends lost 4 bases and 3 bases, in that order; junction bases with no gene match: 8. CDR3 length: 15 residues. The DNA of the CDR3 is TGTGCCAGTAGTAGAAGACAGGGTTTGGAAGAGACCCAGTACTTC. This codes for CASSRRQGLEETQYF.

This chain links TRBV29-1 with TRBJ2-5; 10 nucleotides line up with TRBD2. CDR3 length equals 13 residues. Germline loops: CDR1 SQVTM, CDR2 ANQGSEA. V trimming: 5 bases; J trimming: 1 base; junction bases outside the gene matches: 1. The CDR3 DNA reads TGCAGCGTTAGGACTAGCGGCCAAGAGACCCAGTACTTC. Encoded protein: CSVRTSGQETQYF.

This clone is a singleton in its sample. The chain combines TRBV5-6 with TRBJ1-5; 9 bases line up with TRBD1. V was pared by 4 bases and J by 6 bases, with 11 bases of the junction left unmatched. CDR1 SGHDT and CDR2 YYEEEE come from the germline V gene. The CDR3 is 16 residues long. CDR3 amino acids: CASSHTGTGKIQPQHF. CDR3 DNA sequence: TGTGCCAGCAGCCATACCGGGACAGGGAAGATTCAGCCCCAGCATTTT. Variable domain in full (rest from reference TRBV5-6 and TRBJ1-5): DAGVTQSPTHLIKTRGQQVTLRCSPKSGHDTVSWYQQALGQGPQFIFQYYEEEERQRGNFPDRFSGHQFPNYSSELNVNALLLGDSALYLCASSHTGTGKIQPQHFGDGTRLSIL.

The chain is built from TRBV30 and TRBJ1-2; D not resolved. V lost 5 bases to trimming and J lost 8 bases, with 12 bases between them. The CDR3 runs to 11 residues. The germline CDR1 and CDR2 sequences are GTSNPN and SVGIG (reference sequence). This chain's CDR3 is CAWDPLRGYTF. The CDR3 DNA is TGTGCCTGGGACCCACTCCGGGGCTACACCTTC.

The chain combines TRBV7-2 with TRBJ2-3; 14 bases are shared with TRBD2. This CDR3 spans 16 amino acids. V lost 3 bases, J lost 5 bases, and 4 bases stayed unmatched. The germline gives CDR1 SGHTA, CDR2 FQGNSA. The CDR3 is CASSLTSGRAGDTQYF. As DNA, the CDR3 is TGTGCCAGCAGCTTGACTAGCGGGAGGGCCGGAGATACGCAGTATTTT.

This chain connects TRBV30 to TRBJ2-1, with 8 bases lining up with TRBD1. The length of the CDR3 is 15 residues. The germline CDR1 and CDR2 sequences are GTSNPN and SVGIG (reference sequence). V shed 3 bases and J 5 bases; nucleotides not matched to a gene: 9. The CDR3 bases are TGTGCCTGGAGAGGTGGAGGGACAGGAGACAATGAGCAGTTCTTC. Translation gives CAWRGGGTGDNEQFF.

CDR3 sequence: CASISTRGAREQYF. As DNA, the CDR3 is TGTGCCAGCATATCGACTCGGGGGGCGCGAGAGCAGTACTTC. The chain couples TRBV6-5 to TRBJ2-7; weak D call: TRBD2 (7 bases). Germline-derived CDR1 and CDR2 are MNHEY and SVGAGI. The CDR3 has 14 amino acids. V was cut by 7 bases and J by 7 bases, with 20 bases left in between.

This chain joins TRBV30 and TRBJ2-3, with D possibly being TRBD2 (5 bases). Trimming removed 2 bases at V and 1 base at J, with 13 bases between. The germline V gene has CDR1 GTSNPN and CDR2 SVGIG (reference sequence). CDR3 length: 15 residues. CDR3 in amino acids: CAWSPIRGRTDTQYF. CDR3 coding DNA: TGTGCCTGGAGTCCTATACGGGGTCGCACAGATACGCAGTATTTT.

The rearrangement links TRBV6-5 to TRBJ1-5; D is possibly TRBD1 (5 bases). From germline, CDR1 is MNHEY and CDR2 SVGAGI. V was cut by 7 bases and J by 7 bases, with 14 bases left in between. The CDR3 runs 13 residues. The CDR3 loop is CASNPRADQPQHF. The CDR3 DNA follows: TGTGCCAGCAATCCCAGGGCCGACCAGCCCCAGCATTTT.

V and J are TRBV18 and TRBJ1-4; 7 bases agree with TRBD1. The CDR3 is made up of 15 amino acids. Germline CDR1 is KGHSH and CDR2 is LQKENI. V dropped 4 bases and J dropped 1; count of bases not matched to a gene: 3. CDR3 DNA: TGTGCCAGCTCACTTCGACAGGGAACTAATGAAAAACTGTTTTTT. It is translated as CASSLRQGTNEKLFF.

The rearrangement uses TRBV10-3 and TRBJ1-3, with D possibly matching TRBD1 (5 bases). Germline CDR1 reads ENHRY; CDR2 reads SYGVKD. This CDR3 has 17 amino acids. The V end lost 3 bases, the J end lost 2 bases, and 17 bases lay between the germline ends. CDR3 sequence: CAISDPDPGRAGNTIYF. The CDR3, as DNA: TGTGCCATCAGTGATCCAGACCCAGGGAGGGCTGGAAACACCATATATTTT.